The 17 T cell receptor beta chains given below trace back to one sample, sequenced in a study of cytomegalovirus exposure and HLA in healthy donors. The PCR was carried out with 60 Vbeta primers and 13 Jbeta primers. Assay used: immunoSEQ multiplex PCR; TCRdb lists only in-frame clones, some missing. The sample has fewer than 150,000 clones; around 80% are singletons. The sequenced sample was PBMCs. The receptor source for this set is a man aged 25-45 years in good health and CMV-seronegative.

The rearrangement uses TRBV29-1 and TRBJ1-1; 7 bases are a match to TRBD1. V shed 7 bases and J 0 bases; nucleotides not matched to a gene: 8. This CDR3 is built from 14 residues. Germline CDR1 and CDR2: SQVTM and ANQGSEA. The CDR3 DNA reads TGCAGCGGTAGAATGACAGGGTTGAACACTGAAGCTTTCTTT. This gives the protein CSGRMTGLNTEAFF.

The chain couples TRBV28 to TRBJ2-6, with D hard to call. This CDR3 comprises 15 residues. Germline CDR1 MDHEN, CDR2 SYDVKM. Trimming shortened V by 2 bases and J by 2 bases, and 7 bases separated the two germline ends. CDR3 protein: CASSLALAGANVLTF. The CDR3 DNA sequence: TGTGCCAGCAGTTTAGCCCTAGCTGGGGCCAACGTCCTGACTTTC.

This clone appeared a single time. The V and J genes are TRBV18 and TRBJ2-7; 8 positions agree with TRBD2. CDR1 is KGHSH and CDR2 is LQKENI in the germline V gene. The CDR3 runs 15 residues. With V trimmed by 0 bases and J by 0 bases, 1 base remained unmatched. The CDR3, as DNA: TGTGCCAGCTCACCACCGACTAGCGTCTCCTACGAGCAGTACTTC. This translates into CASSPPTSVSYEQYF.

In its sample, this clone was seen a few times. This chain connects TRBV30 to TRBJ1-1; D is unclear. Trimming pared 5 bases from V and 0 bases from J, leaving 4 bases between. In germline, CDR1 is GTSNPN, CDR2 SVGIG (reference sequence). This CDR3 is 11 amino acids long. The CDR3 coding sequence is TGTGCCTGGCAGGTGAACACTGAAGCTTTCTTT. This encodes CAWQVNTEAFF.

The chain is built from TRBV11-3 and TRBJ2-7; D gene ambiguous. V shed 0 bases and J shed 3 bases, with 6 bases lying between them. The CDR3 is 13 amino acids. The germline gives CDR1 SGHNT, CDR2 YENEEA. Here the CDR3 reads CASSLEADYEQYF. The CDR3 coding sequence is TGTGCCAGCAGCTTAGAGGCAGACTACGAGCAGTACTTC.

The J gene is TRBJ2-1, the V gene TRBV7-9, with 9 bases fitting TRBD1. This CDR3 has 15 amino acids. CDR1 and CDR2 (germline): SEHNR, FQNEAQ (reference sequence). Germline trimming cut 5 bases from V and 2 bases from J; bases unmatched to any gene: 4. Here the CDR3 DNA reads TGTGCCAGCAGCCATACAGGGGGCACCTACAATGAGCAGTTCTTC. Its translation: CASSHTGGTYNEQFF.

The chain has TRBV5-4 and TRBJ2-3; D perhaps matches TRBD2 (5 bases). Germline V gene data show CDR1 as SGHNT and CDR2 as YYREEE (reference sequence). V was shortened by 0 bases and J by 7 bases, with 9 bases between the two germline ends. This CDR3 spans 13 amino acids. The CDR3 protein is CASSLVEANTQYF. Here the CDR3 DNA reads TGTGCCAGCAGCTTGGTGGAGGCAAATACGCAGTATTTT.

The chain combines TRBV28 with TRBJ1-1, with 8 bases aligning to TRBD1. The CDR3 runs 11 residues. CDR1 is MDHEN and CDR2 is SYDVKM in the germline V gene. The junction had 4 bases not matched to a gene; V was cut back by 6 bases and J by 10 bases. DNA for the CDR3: TGTGCCAGCAGCTTCGGGACAGGAGCTTTCTTT. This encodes CASSFGTGAFF.

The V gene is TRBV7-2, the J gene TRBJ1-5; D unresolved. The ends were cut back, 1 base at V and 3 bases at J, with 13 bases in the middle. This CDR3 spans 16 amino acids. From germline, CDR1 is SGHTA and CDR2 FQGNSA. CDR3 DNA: TGTGCCAGCAGCTTAGTGGGCGGAGGGAACAATCAGCCCCAGCATTTT. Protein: CASSLVGGGNNQPQHF.

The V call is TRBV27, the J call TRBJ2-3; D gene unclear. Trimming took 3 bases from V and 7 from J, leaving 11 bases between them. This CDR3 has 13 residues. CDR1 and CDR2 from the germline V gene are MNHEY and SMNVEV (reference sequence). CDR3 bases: TGTGCCAGCAGTTTCAACGAACTTTATACGCAGTATTTT. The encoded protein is CASSFNELYTQYF.

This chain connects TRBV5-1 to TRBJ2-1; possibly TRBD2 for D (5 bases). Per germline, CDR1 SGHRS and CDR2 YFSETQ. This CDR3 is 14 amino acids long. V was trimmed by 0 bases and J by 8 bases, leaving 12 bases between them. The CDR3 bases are TGCGCCAGCAGCTTGGGCGGGTCACTCGATGAGCAGTTCTTC. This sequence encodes CASSLGGSLDEQFF.

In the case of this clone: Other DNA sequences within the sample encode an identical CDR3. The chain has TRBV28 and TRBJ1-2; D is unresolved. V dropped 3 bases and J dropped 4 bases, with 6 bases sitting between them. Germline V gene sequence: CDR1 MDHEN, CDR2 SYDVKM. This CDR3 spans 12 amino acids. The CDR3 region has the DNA TGTGCCAGCAGTTTGTCGTTCTATGGCTACACCTTC. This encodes CASSLSFYGYTF.

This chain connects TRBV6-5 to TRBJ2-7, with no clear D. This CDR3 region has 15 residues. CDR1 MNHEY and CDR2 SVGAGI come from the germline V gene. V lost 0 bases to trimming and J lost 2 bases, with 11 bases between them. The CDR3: CASSYSATNTYEQYF. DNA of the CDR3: TGTGCCAGCAGTTACTCGGCGACAAATACCTACGAGCAGTACTTC.

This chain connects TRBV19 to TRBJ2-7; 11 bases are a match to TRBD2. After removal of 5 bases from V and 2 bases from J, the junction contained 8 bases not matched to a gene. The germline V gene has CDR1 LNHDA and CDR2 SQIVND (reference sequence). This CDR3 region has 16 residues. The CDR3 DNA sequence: TGTGCCAGTAGTTCCCCGACTAGCGGGACTACCTACGAGCAGTACTTC. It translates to CASSSPTSGTTYEQYF.

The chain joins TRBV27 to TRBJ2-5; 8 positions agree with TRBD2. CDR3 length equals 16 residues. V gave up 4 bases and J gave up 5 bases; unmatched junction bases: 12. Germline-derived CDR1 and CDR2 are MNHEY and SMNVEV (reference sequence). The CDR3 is CASSSPRTSRGETQYF. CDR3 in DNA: TGTGCCAGCAGTTCCCCTAGGACTAGCCGCGGGGAGACCCAGTACTTC.

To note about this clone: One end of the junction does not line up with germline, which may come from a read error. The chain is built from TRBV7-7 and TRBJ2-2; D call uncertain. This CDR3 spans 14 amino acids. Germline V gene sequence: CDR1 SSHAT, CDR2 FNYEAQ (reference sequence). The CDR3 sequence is CASSPASSGGELFF. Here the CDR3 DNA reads TGTGCTAGCAGCCCGGCCTCGTCAGGCGGGGAGCTGTTTTTT.

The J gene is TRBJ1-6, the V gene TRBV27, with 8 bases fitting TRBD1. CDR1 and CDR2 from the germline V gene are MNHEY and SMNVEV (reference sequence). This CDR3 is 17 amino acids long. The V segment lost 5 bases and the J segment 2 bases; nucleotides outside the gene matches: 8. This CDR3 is CASSTRTGLTYNSPLHF. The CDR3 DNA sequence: TGTGCCAGCAGTACCCGGACAGGGCTCACCTATAATTCACCCCTCCACTTT.